This is a list of T cell receptor beta chains from one sample in a study of CD4+ T cells in melanoma. TCRdb's copy holds only in-frame clones and misses some; the assay was immunoSEQ multiplex PCR. The sample has about 120,000 clones; about nine tenths are singletons. Sequencing was performed on peripheral blood. Source of these receptors: a human donor with melanoma. CDR3s include the opening cysteine and the closing phenylalanine or tryptophan. Each record gives: CDR3 DNA, CDR3 protein, J gene, CDR3 length, D gene, clone size, V gene. D genes are given only for firm matches. Expanded clones get a size class; other rows say once, few or many, or leave the size out.

DNA: TGTGCCAGCAGTGAAGGCCCCTACTCCACAGATACGCAGTATTTT; CDR3: CASSEGPYSTDTQYF; J: TRBJ2-3; length: 15; D: .; size: .; V: TRBV6-1
DNA: TGTGCCAGCAGTGCAAAAAACATTCAGTACTTC; CDR3: CASSAKNIQYF; J: TRBJ2-4; length: 11; D: .; size: .; V: TRBV6-1
DNA: TGTGCCATCAGCACAGGGAGGGAGGATCAGCCCCAGCATTTT; CDR3: CAISTGREDQPQHF; J: TRBJ1-5; length: 14; D: .; size: .; V: TRBV10-3
DNA: TGTGCCAGCAGCGTAGACGGGTATGTAAACACTGAAGCTTTCTTT; CDR3: CASSVDGYVNTEAFF; J: TRBJ1-1; length: 15; D: .; size: .; V: TRBV9
DNA: TGTGCCACCAGCAGAACCGTCGGGACTAGCGGGAGTAATGAGCAGTTCTTC; CDR3: CATSRTVGTSGSNEQFF; J: TRBJ2-1; length: 17; D: TRBD2; size: .; V: TRBV15
DNA: TGTGCCAGCAGTTCCGGGGACAGGGTAGGCCATGAGCAGTTCTTC; CDR3: CASSSGDRVGHEQFF; J: TRBJ2-1; length: 15; D: TRBD1; size: once; V: TRBV6-5
DNA: TGTGCCAGCAATTTAGCGGGGGTGGAGACCCAGTACTTC; CDR3: CASNLAGVETQYF; J: TRBJ2-5; length: 13; D: TRBD2; size: .; V: TRBV2
DNA: TGTGCCAGCAGTTACAGGGGGGCAGGGCTAAACTACGAGCAGTACTTC; CDR3: CASSYRGAGLNYEQYF; J: TRBJ2-7; length: 16; D: .; size: .; V: TRBV6-5
DNA: TGTGCCAGCTCACCGTCCAGGGACACCGGGGAGCTGTTTTTT; CDR3: CASSPSRDTGELFF; J: TRBJ2-2; length: 14; D: .; size: .; V: TRBV18
DNA: TGTGCCAGCAGTTACGAGATAGCGGGGACAGATACGCAGTATTTT; CDR3: CASSYEIAGTDTQYF; J: TRBJ2-3; length: 15; D: TRBD2; size: .; V: TRBV6-6
DNA: TGTGCCAGCAGCGTCCTAGGGGGCGTGGATACGCAGTATTTT; CDR3: CASSVLGGVDTQYF; J: TRBJ2-3; length: 14; D: TRBD1; size: .; V: TRBV9
DNA: TGTGCCAGCAGCTTCACAGATACGCAGTATTTT; CDR3: CASSFTDTQYF; J: TRBJ2-3; length: 11; D: .; size: .; V: TRBV5-6
DNA: TGTGCCAGCAGCTTAGTTGGCGGGTACAATGAGCAGTTCTTC; CDR3: CASSLVGGYNEQFF; J: TRBJ2-1; length: 14; D: .; size: .; V: TRBV7-2
DNA: TGTGCCAGCAGCTTAGGGGGGTTGGGCAATCCAGATACGCAGTATTTT; CDR3: CASSLGGLGNPDTQYF; J: TRBJ2-3; length: 16; D: .; size: once; V: TRBV7-2
DNA: TGTGCCAGTAGTACTTCGCCACAGGGAGCTAATGAAAAACTGTTTTTT; CDR3: CASSTSPQGANEKLFF; J: TRBJ1-4; length: 16; D: .; size: .; V: TRBV19
DNA: TGTGCCAGCAGCTTAGTCTCGGGAGGCGGAGGCTACACCTTC; CDR3: CASSLVSGGGGYTF; J: TRBJ1-2; length: 14; D: .; size: .; V: TRBV7-2
DNA: TGTGCCAGCAGCTTGGTTGAGGGGGCGGAGACCCAGTACTTC; CDR3: CASSLVEGAETQYF; J: TRBJ2-5; length: 14; D: TRBD1; size: .; V: TRBV7-9
DNA: TGTGCCAGCAGAACCGGACAGGGTGAGGCTTATGGCTACACCTTC; CDR3: CASRTGQGEAYGYTF; J: TRBJ1-2; length: 15; D: TRBD1; size: .; V: TRBV6-6
DNA: TGTGCCAGCGGCGGCGGAGCTAACTATGGCTACACCTTC; CDR3: CASGGGANYGYTF; J: TRBJ1-2; length: 13; D: .; size: few; V: TRBV18
DNA: TGTGCCAGCAGCCAATCGGCAGGGGCTGGGGCCAACGTCCTGACTTTC; CDR3: CASSQSAGAGANVLTF; J: TRBJ2-6; length: 16; D: .; size: .; V: TRBV16
DNA: TGTGCCAGCAGAATCCGCGGTGAGCCCTATGGCTACACCTTC; CDR3: CASRIRGEPYGYTF; J: TRBJ1-2; length: 14; D: .; size: .; V: TRBV28
DNA: TGTGCCAGCAGTCTGGGACATGGATGGGGGCGATTATATGGCTACACCTTC; CDR3: CASSLGHGWGRLYGYTF; J: TRBJ1-2; length: 17; D: .; size: .; V: TRBV27
DNA: TGCGCCAGCAGCCGGGGGTCGTCGGGGGAGACCACCGGGGAGCTGTTTTTT; CDR3: CASSRGSSGETTGELFF; J: TRBJ2-2; length: 17; D: .; size: .; V: TRBV4-1
DNA: TGTGCTAGTGGGATACAGGGGGCGAGCTACGAGCAGTACTTC; CDR3: CASGIQGASYEQYF; J: TRBJ2-7; length: 14; D: TRBD1; size: .; V: TRBV12-5
DNA: TGTGCCAGCAGCCACGACTACTACCAAGAGACCCAGTACTTC; CDR3: CASSHDYYQETQYF; J: TRBJ2-5; length: 14; D: .; size: .; V: TRBV7-6
DNA: TGCAGTGCTCTGGAGGGGTACGAGCAGTACTTC; CDR3: CSALEGYEQYF; J: TRBJ2-7; length: 11; D: .; size: medium-sized; V: TRBV20-1
DNA: TGTGCCAGCAGTTACGCGGGAGACGTAGGAGATACGCAGTATTTT; CDR3: CASSYAGDVGDTQYF; J: TRBJ2-3; length: 15; D: TRBD2; size: .; V: TRBV28
DNA: TGTGCCTGGAAAGGGAGAGGGACAGGGACAGATACGCAGTATTTT; CDR3: CAWKGRGTGTDTQYF; J: TRBJ2-3; length: 15; D: TRBD1; size: .; V: TRBV30
DNA: TGTGCCAGCAGCCAAGCCCTAAGGGGGCGCGGGTACGAGCAGTACTTC; CDR3: CASSQALRGRGYEQYF; J: TRBJ2-7; length: 16; D: TRBD1; size: .; V: TRBV4-2
DNA: TGTGCCAGCAGTTTGTGGCAGGGTGGAAACACCATATATTTT; CDR3: CASSLWQGGNTIYF; J: TRBJ1-3; length: 14; D: .; size: .; V: TRBV28
DNA: TGTGCCAGCAGCGTGGTGATAGCGGGGGGGCCGCATACGCAGTATTTT; CDR3: CASSVVIAGGPHTQYF; J: TRBJ2-3; length: 16; D: TRBD2; size: .; V: TRBV9
DNA: TGTGCCAGCAGCCCTCGGGGTAGCGATGTCGGGGAGCTGTTTTTT; CDR3: CASSPRGSDVGELFF; J: TRBJ2-2; length: 15; D: .; size: .; V: TRBV7-2
DNA: TGTGCCAGTAGTATAGATCTAAGAGCAGCAGAAGCTTTCTTT; CDR3: CASSIDLRAAEAFF; J: TRBJ1-1; length: 14; D: .; size: .; V: TRBV19
DNA: TGTGCCAGCAGCCCCTCGGCCGGGGCCAACGTCCTGACTTTC; CDR3: CASSPSAGANVLTF; J: TRBJ2-6; length: 14; D: .; size: .; V: TRBV11-3
DNA: TGTGCCAGCTCGCTCTCGACAGGGGCCCTGGATACGCAGTATTTT; CDR3: CASSLSTGALDTQYF; J: TRBJ2-3; length: 15; D: TRBD1; size: .; V: TRBV18
DNA: TGTGCCAGCAGCTTGGGTGGTTACGGTCAGCCCCAGCATTTT; CDR3: CASSLGGYGQPQHF; J: TRBJ1-5; length: 14; D: .; size: .; V: TRBV11-2
DNA: TGCGCCAGCAGCCCGACCGTGACAGGGGACGGAAACACCATATATTTT; CDR3: CASSPTVTGDGNTIYF; J: TRBJ1-3; length: 16; D: TRBD1; size: .; V: TRBV5-1
DNA: TGTGCCAGCAGTCTTAGTCCGGCGATAGATACGCAGTATTTT; CDR3: CASSLSPAIDTQYF; J: TRBJ2-3; length: 14; D: .; size: .; V: TRBV7-2
DNA: TGTGCCAGCAGCCTATACAGGATAAACACCGGGGAGCTGTTTTTT; CDR3: CASSLYRINTGELFF; J: TRBJ2-2; length: 15; D: .; size: .; V: TRBV5-6
DNA: TGCGCCAGCAGCCAGGGGCTAGCGCTAGAGCAGTACTTC; CDR3: CASSQGLALEQYF; J: TRBJ2-7; length: 13; D: .; size: .; V: TRBV5-1
DNA: TGTGCCAGCAGCTTATTAATCGTCCGGGAGGGTTCCTACAATGAGCAGTTCTTC; CDR3: CASSLLIVREGSYNEQFF; J: TRBJ2-1; length: 18; D: TRBD2; size: .; V: TRBV11-2
DNA: TGTGCCACCGGGACAGGGAATGGCTACACCTTC; CDR3: CATGTGNGYTF; J: TRBJ1-2; length: 11; D: TRBD1; size: few; V: TRBV10-3
DNA: TGTGCCAGCAGTAACATCCTCACTGAAGCTTTCTTT; CDR3: CASSNILTEAFF; J: TRBJ1-1; length: 12; D: .; size: few; V: TRBV27
DNA: TGTGCCAGCGCTTCGGGGGGGGGTCTCCCAGATACGCAGTATTTT; CDR3: CASASGGGLPDTQYF; J: TRBJ2-3; length: 15; D: TRBD2; size: .; V: TRBV7-9
DNA: TGTGCCAGCAGCCAAACAGGGGGCGTCGGCTACACCTTC; CDR3: CASSQTGGVGYTF; J: TRBJ1-2; length: 13; D: TRBD1; size: .; V: TRBV7-2
DNA: TGTGCCAGCAGCCTTACAAGCTACGAGCAGTACTTC; CDR3: CASSLTSYEQYF; J: TRBJ2-7; length: 12; D: .; size: .; V: TRBV7-2
DNA: TGTGCCAGCAGCATCTACGAGCAGTACTTC; CDR3: CASSIYEQYF; J: TRBJ2-7; length: 10; D: .; size: .; V: TRBV5-8
DNA: TGTGCCTGGATTTCCGATTGGGCCAATGAGCAGTTCTTC; CDR3: CAWISDWANEQFF; J: TRBJ2-1; length: 13; D: .; size: .; V: TRBV30